This TCR beta chain emerged from a study of shared T cell receptors in the human thymus. V lost 5 bases, J lost 4 bases, and 10 bases stayed unmatched. CDR3 size: 15 residues. Per germline, CDR1 MNHNY and CDR2 SVGAGI (reference sequence). The method was immunoSEQ multiplex PCR; TCRdb's version includes in-frame clones alone and lacks a portion of them. The table shows under 850,000 clones, with 88% occurring only once. This same sample was also taken into another study, of human thymus T cells. From that paper: Healthy Finnish infants undergoing corrective surgery for congenital heart defects were used as donors. The study used thymus tissue resected during corrective heart surgery. Both thymic and peripheral blood repertoires showed apparently biased V and J usage. Thymic repertoires of unrelated individuals were reported in related research to overlap highly.

This clonotype was sampled from a boy in the first two years of life with a congenital heart defect. Sequencing used thymocytes. V is TRBV6-6 and J is TRBJ2-5, with 7 nucleotides matching TRBD2. CDR3 DNA: TGTGCCAGCAGTAATCTAGCGGATGGATTAGAGACCCAGTACTTC. It codes for CASSNLADGLETQYF.